These 28 T cell receptor beta chains originate from one sample sequenced in a study of Ad26.COV2.S vaccination and SARS-CoV-2 variants. Assay: immunoSEQ multiplex PCR; the TCRdb copy retains only in-frame clones and omits some. Here the sample spans some 400,000 clones, approximately 90% being singletons. Treatment specified: around 19 received Ad26.COV2.S at low or high dose, single or two shots; several received placebo; per-sample allocation not given. Sample collection was performed on day 63 after the first vaccine or placebo injection. The source material was peripheral blood, sampled in a trial of Ad26.COV2.S vaccine versus placebo. These receptors came from a person aged 18-60 years who received the Ad26.COV2.S COVID-19 vaccine or a placebo.

The chain's CDR3 is CASSPLQSGTEAFF. CDR3 DNA: TGTGCCAGCAGCCCGCTACAGTCAGGGACTGAAGCTTTCTTT. V gene TRBV7-9 combines with J gene TRBJ1-1, with D perhaps TRBD1 (5 bases). This CDR3 is built from 14 residues. The V and J ends lost 5 bases and 5 bases respectively, with 15 bases between them. CDR1 and CDR2 (germline): SEHNR, FQNEAQ (reference sequence). The whole variable domain, remainder taken from reference TRBV7-9 and TRBJ1-1, is DTGVSQNPRHKITKRGQNVTFRCDPISEHNRLYWYRQTLGQGPEFLTYFQNEAQLEKSRLLSDRFSAERPKGSFSTLEIQRTEQGDSAMYLCASSPLQSGTEAFFGQGTRLTVV.

The V call is TRBV5-4, the J call TRBJ2-5, with TRBD1 identical over 7 bases. Germline CDR1 is SGHNT and CDR2 is YYREEE (reference sequence). CDR3 length: 13 residues. With V trimmed by 1 base and J by 5 bases, 2 bases remained unmatched. CDR3 residues: CASSLTGVETQYF. The CDR3 bases are TGTGCCAGCAGCTTGACAGGGGTCGAGACCCAGTACTTC.

The rearrangement links TRBV5-1 to TRBJ1-1; D remains ambiguous. V was cut by 0 bases and J by 1 base, with 13 bases left in between. Germline CDR1 and CDR2: SGHRS and YFSETQ. This CDR3 region has 16 residues. In DNA form, the CDR3 reads TGCGCCAGCAGCTTGGTGGTTGGCAGGCCGAACACTGAAGCTTTCTTT. This codes for CASSLVVGRPNTEAFF.

The CDR3 is CASSLGASYNEQFF. In DNA form, the CDR3 reads TGTGCCAGCAGCTTAGGTGCCTCCTACAATGAGCAGTTCTTC. The chain has TRBV7-3 and TRBJ2-1; the D is unclear. V was clipped by 2 bases and J by 0 bases, with 5 bases between them. Germline V gene lookup returns CDR1 SGHTA and CDR2 FQGTGA. CDR3 length: 14 residues.

CDR3 coding DNA: TGCGCCAGCAGCCAAGCCTTTGGGGTAATGACTAATGAAAAACTGTTTTTT. It is translated as CASSQAFGVMTNEKLFF. The genes are TRBV4-3 and TRBJ1-4; D remains ambiguous. There are 17 residues in the CDR3. The V end was cut by 1 base, the J end by 2 bases, with 14 bases between. Germline CDR1 reads LGHNA; CDR2 reads YSLEER.

The chain has TRBV2 and TRBJ1-2, with D possibly TRBD1 on 6 matching bases. The ends were cut back, 6 bases at V and 2 bases at J, with 22 bases in the middle. CDR1 is SNHLY and CDR2 is FYNNEI in the germline V gene. CDR3 length: 17 residues. The CDR3 DNA sequence: TGTGCCAGCAGGACCCCCCTAGAATCACAGGGAAACTATGGCTACACCTTC. It encodes CASRTPLESQGNYGYTF.

The gene calls are TRBV12-3 or TRBV12-4 and TRBJ1-1, with no clear D. The CDR3 spans 13 residues. The V gene lost 3 bases and the J gene lost 1 base, with 6 bases spanning the gap. The CDR3 DNA is TGTGCCAGCAGTTTGAAAAGGAACACTGAAGCTTTCTTT. This sequence encodes CASSLKRNTEAFF.

This clone was counted only a few times. This sequence joins TRBV14 and TRBJ1-6; D uncertain. The CDR3 extends over 14 amino acids. Germline V gives CDR1 SGHDN, CDR2 FVKESK. The V end lost 3 bases, the J end lost 8 bases, and 11 bases lay between the germline ends. Here the CDR3 DNA reads TGTGCCAGCAGCCATCAGTTATGGGATTCACCCCTCCACTTT. Translated: CASSHQLWDSPLHF.

On this clone: The sample has other DNA sequences that encode this CDR3 too. V and J are TRBV28 and TRBJ2-7; D gene unclear. Germline V gives CDR1 MDHEN, CDR2 SYDVKM. Deletions cut 3 bases from V and 3 bases from J, with 12 bases between. The CDR3 runs to 14 residues. CDR3 residues: CASSFRGSGYEQYF. In DNA, the CDR3 is TGTGCCAGCAGTTTCCGAGGTTCGGGCTACGAGCAGTACTTC.

The chain employs TRBV24-1 and TRBJ1-5; D call uncertain. This CDR3 spans 14 amino acids. Germline V lookup: CDR1 KGHDR, CDR2 SFDVKD. Trimming cost V 4 bases and J 0 bases, with 6 bases left between them. The CDR3 reads CATSDPLSNQPQHF. The DNA of the CDR3 is TGTGCCACCAGTGACCCCCTTAGCAATCAGCCCCAGCATTTT.

This chain joins TRBV28 and TRBJ2-7; D gene uncertain. The length of the CDR3 is 11 residues. V lost 6 bases and J 6 bases, leaving 9 bases between the germline ends. The germline V gene has CDR1 MDHEN and CDR2 SYDVKM. The CDR3, as DNA: TGTGCCAGCAGCCGCATGACCGAGCAGTACTTC. Translated: CASSRMTEQYF.

In the case of this clone: Additional DNA sequences in this sample encode the identical CDR3. The chain combines TRBV30 with TRBJ1-2; 8 bases fit TRBD1. This CDR3 comprises 11 residues. Germline assignment: CDR1 GTSNPN and CDR2 SVGIG (reference sequence). The ends lost 2 bases at V and 8 bases at J; junction bases unmatched: 1. The CDR3: CAWSPGGGYTF. The CDR3 DNA sequence: TGTGCCTGGAGTCCAGGGGGCGGCTACACCTTC.

The CDR3 region has the DNA TGTGCCAGCAGCGTAGCTATCCTAGCGTTTAACACCGGGGAGCTGTTTTTT. Amino acid sequence: CASSVAILAFNTGELFF. This chain links TRBV9 with TRBJ2-2; TRBD2 might be the D (6 bases). This CDR3 is 17 amino acids long. V shed 0 bases and J shed 2 bases, with 14 bases lying between them. CDR1 is SGDLS and CDR2 is YYNGEE in the germline V gene.

The rearrangement links TRBV28 to TRBJ1-3, with unresolved D. Germline loops: CDR1 MDHEN, CDR2 SYDVKM. The V end was cut by 4 bases, the J end by 4 bases, with 14 bases between. This CDR3 has 15 amino acids. CDR3 bases: TGTGCCAGCAGTTCAGGACCGGTCAAGGGAAACACCATATATTTT. Its translation is CASSSGPVKGNTIYF.

The J gene is TRBJ2-2, the V gene TRBV6-6; D is perhaps TRBD2 (5 bases). V lost 4 bases, J lost 1 base, and 10 bases lay in between. Germline V CDR1 and CDR2: MNHNY, SVGAGI (reference sequence). There are 15 residues in the CDR3. The CDR3 coding sequence is TGTGCCAGCAGTTCGGAGGTCTGGAACACCGGGGAGCTGTTTTTT. This translates into CASSSEVWNTGELFF.

The V call is TRBV7-9, the J call TRBJ1-1, with D possibly being TRBD1 (6 bases). Germline-derived CDR1 and CDR2 are SEHNR and FQNEAQ (reference sequence). This CDR3 spans 17 amino acids. V lost 5 bases, J lost 4 bases, and 23 bases lay in between. This chain's CDR3 is CASSPLVRGAQSTEAFF. The CDR3, as DNA: TGTGCCAGCAGCCCGCTCGTGAGGGGGGCGCAGAGCACTGAAGCTTTCTTT.

This clone was detected a few times. This sample includes further DNA sequences coding for the same CDR3. This rearrangement joins TRBV5-1 to TRBJ2-5; 8 nucleotides agree with TRBD1. CDR1 is SGHRS and CDR2 is YFSETQ in the germline V gene. The CDR3 has 14 residues. V gave up 4 bases and J gave up 4 bases; unmatched junction bases: 6. The CDR3 nucleotides are TGCGCCAGCAGCACCCAGGGGGCTGGAGAGACCCAGTACTTC. It encodes CASSTQGAGETQYF. Drawing the rest from reference TRBV5-1 and TRBJ2-5, the complete variable domain is KAGVTQTPRYLIKTRGQQVTLSCSPISGHRSVSWYQQTPGQGLQFLFEYFSETQRNKGNFPGRFSGRQFSNSRSEMNVSTLELGDSALYLCASSTQGAGETQYFGPGTRLLVL.

This chain connects TRBV9 to TRBJ1-6, with TRBD1 matching over 7 bases. V shed 3 bases and J 5 bases; nucleotides not matched to a gene: 5. Germline CDR1 and CDR2: SGDLS and YYNGEE. The CDR3 runs to 15 residues. For the CDR3, the DNA is TGTGCCAGCAGCGCCAGGACAGGTCATAATTCACCCCTCCACTTT. Translated, it gives CASSARTGHNSPLHF.

The chain combines TRBV28 with TRBJ2-1; D call uncertain. Germline loops: CDR1 MDHEN, CDR2 SYDVKM. The CDR3 spans 11 residues. V gave up 5 bases and J gave up 7 bases, with 6 bases separating them. In DNA, the CDR3 is TGTGCCAGCAGTACCGGGAATGAGCAGTTCTTC. This codes for CASSTGNEQFF. Looking up the rest from reference TRBV28 and TRBJ2-1 gives the full variable domain: DVKVTQSSRYLVKRTGEKVFLECVQDMDHENMFWYRQDPGLGLRLIYFSYDVKMKEKGDIPEGYSVSREKKERFSLILESASTNQTSMYLCASSTGNEQFFGPGTRLTVL.

This clone was detected only once. The chain recombines TRBV7-5 with TRBJ2-2; TRBD2, the D gene given by the table, was not confirmed from the DNA. TRBV7-5 has pseudogene status. This CDR3 has 16 amino acids. The CDR3 region is CVRSLWWTSFTGELFF. The DNA for the CDR3 is TGTGTCAGAAGCTTATGGTGGACTAGCTTCACCGGGGAGCTGTTTTTT.

V usage is TRBV5-6 and J usage is TRBJ2-1; D gene uncertain. The germline V gene encodes CDR1 SGHDT and CDR2 YYEEEE. The germline V and J ends were trimmed by 0 bases and 5 bases, with 9 bases remaining between them. This CDR3 contains 14 residues. CDR3: CASSLAYPNNEQFF. The CDR3 DNA reads TGTGCCAGCAGCTTGGCCTACCCAAACAATGAGCAGTTCTTC.

The gene calls are TRBV30 and TRBJ2-1, with TRBD1 identical over 7 bases. There are 12 residues in the CDR3. Germline V gives CDR1 GTSNPN, CDR2 SVGIG (reference sequence). Losses at the gene ends were 4 bases for V and 6 bases for J; bases not matched to a gene: 3. The DNA of the CDR3 is TGTGCCTGGACCGACAGGGTCAATGAGCAGTTCTTC. Its translation: CAWTDRVNEQFF. Variable domain in full (rest from reference TRBV30 and TRBJ2-1): SQTIHQWPATLVQPVGSPLSLECTVEGTSNPNLYWYRQAAGRGLQLLFYSVGIGQISSEVPQNLSASRPQDRQFILSSKKLLLSDSGFYLCAWTDRVNEQFFGPGTRLTVL.

CDR3 residues: CASSLVAGPGQSNQPQHF. The CDR3 DNA follows: TGTGCCAGCAGTTTAGTCGCAGGACCCGGCCAATCCAATCAGCCCCAGCATTTT. This chain uses TRBV28 with TRBJ1-5, with D uncertain. CDR3 length: 18 residues. V lost 2 bases and J 3 bases, leaving 20 bases between the germline ends. Germline V CDR1 and CDR2: MDHEN, SYDVKM. The full variable domain, rest sourced from reference TRBV28 and TRBJ1-5, is DVKVTQSSRYLVKRTGEKVFLECVQDMDHENMFWYRQDPGLGLRLIYFSYDVKMKEKGDIPEGYSVSREKKERFSLILESASTNQTSMYLCASSLVAGPGQSNQPQHFGDGTRLSIL.

The chain recombines TRBV7-2 with TRBJ2-1, with a weak D call TRBD2 (5 bases). Trimming stripped 3 bases from V and 8 bases from J, with 11 bases between. Germline V gives CDR1 SGHTA, CDR2 FQGNSA. This CDR3 region has 13 residues. As DNA, the CDR3 is TGTGCCAGCAGCTTTGATAGCGTTGATGAGCAGTTCTTC. Its translation is CASSFDSVDEQFF.

This chain joins TRBV5-1 and TRBJ2-7; the D call may be TRBD1 or TRBD2 (7 bases each). CDR3 length: 14 amino acids. Germline lookup yields CDR1 SGHRS and CDR2 YFSETQ. Trimming left V 4 bases short and J 6 bases short, with 17 bases between. The CDR3 bases are TGCGCCAGCAGCACCCTCAGGGGGAGGGGCGAGCAGTACTTC. It encodes CASSTLRGRGEQYF.

This clone was recorded once. V usage is TRBV30 and J usage is TRBJ1-3; tentatively, D is TRBD1 (6 bases). The CDR3 extends over 15 amino acids. Germline V gene sequence: CDR1 GTSNPN, CDR2 SVGIG (reference sequence). Trimming shortened V by 0 bases and J by 4 bases, and 13 bases separated the two germline ends. CDR3 protein: CAWSVRSGAGNTIYF. Here the CDR3 DNA reads TGTGCCTGGAGTGTAAGGTCGGGGGCCGGAAACACCATATATTTT.

V and J are TRBV6-5 and TRBJ2-7; 7 bases are shared with TRBD1. Germline CDR1 reads MNHEY; CDR2 reads SVGAGI. The V segment lost 8 bases and the J segment 4 bases; nucleotides outside the gene matches: 8. CDR3 length: 13 amino acids. CDR3 in DNA: TGTGCCAGCCGAGGGACAGAGTCGTACGAGCAGTACTTC. As protein: CASRGTESYEQYF.

V is TRBV19 and J is TRBJ1-1; possibly TRBD1 for D (5 bases). Germline V CDR1 and CDR2: LNHDA, SQIVND (reference sequence). The CDR3 length is 13 residues. With 8 bases removed from V and 2 bases from J, the gap between germline ends came to 12 bases. The CDR3: CASSLGANTEAFF. The CDR3 DNA reads TGTGCCAGTTCCTTAGGGGCCAACACTGAAGCTTTCTTT.